This record covers a single T cell receptor beta chain. Its specificity is not known. Repertoires were generated with immunoSEQ multiplex PCR, while TCRdb's copy carries only in-frame clones and drops some. The sample comprises around 100,000 clones, nearly 95% of which are singletons, and approximately 4.7% rests with the top ten. This sample stems from a study of T cell responses to AZD1222 COVID-19 vaccine. For the study at large: The analysis combined second doses at about 4 or about 12 weeks.

Notes on the study in general: Only a handful of individuals given AZD1222 were seropositive at baseline. CD4 TCRs covered the whole spike, strongest at regions 160-218 and 743-854. White British people made up most donors, females outnumbered males, and clonal diversity was possibly underestimated.

There are 14 residues in the CDR3. After removal of 2 bases from V and 5 bases from J, the junction contained 1 base not matched to a gene. Germline assignment: CDR1 SGHNT and CDR2 YENEEA. This sequence joins TRBV11-3 and TRBJ2-5; 11 nucleotides line up with TRBD2. This sample comprised peripheral blood, obtained on day 0 of AZD1222 vaccination. The receptor was isolated from an adult in good health. CDR3 sequence (DNA): TGTGCCAGCAGCTTAACTAGCGGGAGCGAGACCCAGTACTTC. Translating it yields CASSLTSGSETQYF. Looking up the rest from reference TRBV11-3 and TRBJ2-5 gives the full variable domain: EAGVVQSPRYKIIEKKQPVAFWCNPISGHNTLYWYLQNLGQGPELLIRYENEEAVDDSQLPKDRFSAERLKGVDSTLKIQPAELGDSAVYLCASSLTSGSETQYFGPGTRLLVL.